The next 10 T cell receptor beta chains were all read from a single sample in a study of OX40 agonist ivuxolimab in advanced cancers. Clones were sequenced by immunoSEQ multiplex PCR, and TCRdb holds only the in-frame ones, with some missing. This sample carries some 90,000 clones, approximately 91% of them seen once, and the ten largest clones take around 0.33%. The sequencing used CD4+ or CD8+ T cells sorted from blood, collected in a trial of the OX40 agonist ivuxolimab. These receptors all stem from an adult with an advanced solid tumor such as melanoma, head and neck, liver or kidney cancer.

The chain recombines TRBV19 with TRBJ1-1; unclear D gene. CDR3 size: 12 residues. V was trimmed by 4 bases and J by 7 bases, leaving 10 bases between them. In germline, CDR1 is LNHDA, CDR2 SQIVND (reference sequence). The CDR3 spells CASSKRMGEAFF. CDR3 bases: TGTGCCAGTAGTAAGCGGATGGGTGAAGCTTTCTTT.

The chain links TRBV9 to TRBJ2-1; perhaps TRBD1 as D (6 bases). CDR1 SGDLS and CDR2 YYNGEE come from the germline V gene. This CDR3 has 14 amino acids. Trimming removed 3 bases from V and 2 bases from J, with 9 bases in between. CDR3 amino acids: CASSAGDTYNEQFF. CDR3 nucleotides: TGTGCCAGCAGCGCCGGGGACACCTACAATGAGCAGTTCTTC. The whole variable domain, filled in from reference TRBV9 and TRBJ2-1, reads DSGVTQTPKHLITATGQRVTLRCSPRSGDLSVYWYQQSLDQGLQFLIQYYNGEERAKGNILERFSAQQFPDLHSELNLSSLELGDSALYFCASSAGDTYNEQFFGPGTRLTVL.

The V gene is TRBV5-6, the J gene TRBJ1-5, with TRBD1 identical over 8 bases. Germline CDR1 is SGHDT and CDR2 is YYEEEE. The trim removed 4 bases at V and 9 bases at J, leaving 15 bases unmatched. The CDR3 contains 16 residues. The CDR3 region is CASSQWAGGAGRPQHF. For the CDR3, the DNA is TGTGCCAGCAGCCAATGGGCAGGGGGCGCGGGGCGGCCCCAGCATTTT.

This sequence joins TRBV25-1 and TRBJ2-5, with 9 bases identical to TRBD1. The CDR3 has 13 residues. V was pared by 6 bases and J by 2 bases, with 1 base of the junction left unmatched. Germline CDR1 MGHDK, CDR2 SYGVNS. The CDR3 loop is CASRGTGQETQYF. The CDR3 nucleotides read TGTGCCAGCAGAGGGACAGGGCAAGAGACCCAGTACTTC.

The chain joins TRBV5-4 to TRBJ2-3; D is perhaps TRBD1 or TRBD2 (5 bases each). CDR1 and CDR2 (germline): SGHNT, YYREEE (reference sequence). The V gene lost 7 bases and the J gene lost 0 bases, with 12 bases spanning the gap. The CDR3 is 14 amino acids. Here the CDR3 DNA reads TGTGCCAGCCGCTGGGACCTTAGCACAGATACGCAGTATTTT. Translation gives CASRWDLSTDTQYF.

The rearrangement links TRBV7-8 to TRBJ2-2; TRBD2 aligns across 7 bases. With V trimmed by 0 bases and J by 0 bases, 1 base remained unmatched. CDR1 is SGHVS, CDR2 FQNEAQ, per germline. There are 16 residues in the CDR3. The CDR3 DNA sequence: TGTGCCAGCAGCTTAGCGGGAGGGGCGAACACCGGGGAGCTGTTTTTT. This translates into CASSLAGGANTGELFF.

The chain is built from TRBV27 and TRBJ2-5; D not resolved. V lost 3 bases, J lost 1 base, and 12 bases lay in between. The germline CDR1 and CDR2 sequences are MNHEY and SMNVEV (reference sequence). The CDR3 is 15 residues long. The CDR3 DNA reads as TGTGCCAGCAGTTTCGTGTTGTCTCCCCAAGAGACCCAGTACTTC. Protein sequence: CASSFVLSPQETQYF.

The chain recombines TRBV11-2 with TRBJ2-1; D ambiguous. Trimming removed 1 base from V and 7 bases from J, with 5 bases in between. CDR3 length: 12 amino acids. In germline, CDR1 is SGHAT, CDR2 FQNNGV. This CDR3 reads CASSLAGNEQFF. DNA of the CDR3: TGTGCCAGCAGCTTAGCAGGTAATGAGCAGTTCTTC.

The chain has TRBV28 and TRBJ2-7; D is possibly TRBD2 (6 bases). Germline values: CDR1 MDHEN, CDR2 SYDVKM. The germline V and J ends were trimmed by 3 bases and 3 bases, with 9 bases remaining between them. The CDR3 has 13 residues. CDR3 in amino acids: CASSFPGGYEQYF. CDR3 DNA sequence: TGTGCCAGCAGTTTTCCCGGGGGCTACGAGCAGTACTTC. Full variable domain (outside the CDR3, taken from reference TRBV28 and TRBJ2-7): DVKVTQSSRYLVKRTGEKVFLECVQDMDHENMFWYRQDPGLGLRLIYFSYDVKMKEKGDIPEGYSVSREKKERFSLILESASTNQTSMYLCASSFPGGYEQYFGPGTRLTVT.

The chain uses TRBV12-5 and TRBJ2-7; D is undetermined. Per germline, CDR1 LGHNT and CDR2 FRNRAP. Between the trimmed V and J ends, which lost 3 bases and 0 bases, there was a span of 6 bases. This CDR3 is built from 13 residues. CDR3 in amino acids: CASGLSGSYEQYF. The CDR3, as DNA: TGTGCTAGTGGTTTATCCGGCTCCTACGAGCAGTACTTC.